The rows below give T cell receptor beta chains drawn from one sample of a study of cytomegalovirus exposure and HLA in healthy donors. The protocol was immunoSEQ multiplex PCR, while the TCRdb copy is restricted to in-frame clones and leaves out a portion. The table records 310,000 or so clones, approximately 90% of them present only once. The sample taken for sequencing was PBMCs. Receptors originate from a woman between 18 and 29 years old in good health and CMV-seronegative. Each CDR3 is given with its conserved first and last residue. The order of the fields is J gene, V gene, D gene, clone size, CDR3 DNA, CDR3 protein. A D gene is named only where the DNA matches it firmly. Some rows mark clone size as missing; the rest say once, few, many or name a class of expanded clone.

J: TRBJ2-7
V: TRBV15
D: TRBD1
size: -
DNA: TGTGCCACCAGCAGAGGGGTCACAGGGGGGTCCTACGAGCAGTACTTC
CDR3: CATSRGVTGGSYEQYF

J: TRBJ1-6
V: TRBV7-9
D: TRBD1
size: -
DNA: TGTGCCAGCAGCATTCGGACAGGACCGAATTCACCCCTCCACTTT
CDR3: CASSIRTGPNSPLHF

J: TRBJ2-1
V: TRBV20-1
D: -
size: once
DNA: TGCAGTCTACTGGGGCATGAGCAGTTCTTC
CDR3: CSLLGHEQFF

J: TRBJ1-1
V: TRBV2
D: -
size: once
DNA: TGTGCCAGCACCCAGGGCACTGAAGCTTTCTTT
CDR3: CASTQGTEAFF

J: TRBJ1-1
V: TRBV27
D: TRBD1
size: -
DNA: TGTGCCAGCAAGGGACAGCTGAACACTGAAGCTTTCTTT
CDR3: CASKGQLNTEAFF

J: TRBJ1-1
V: TRBV18
D: -
size: -
DNA: TGTGCCAGCTCACCTCTACAGTTGAACACTGAAGCTTTCTTT
CDR3: CASSPLQLNTEAFF

J: TRBJ1-1
V: TRBV27
D: -
size: -
DNA: TGTGCCAGCATTCTCCTCCCGGGTGGCACTGAAGCTTTCTTT
CDR3: CASILLPGGTEAFF

J: TRBJ2-3
V: TRBV27
D: -
size: -
DNA: TGTGCCAGCAGTTTATCCCCCGAGGATACGCAGTATTTT
CDR3: CASSLSPEDTQYF

J: TRBJ1-2
V: TRBV19
D: -
size: -
DNA: TGTGCCACCTCAGGGCGGGATAACTATGGCTACACCTTC
CDR3: CATSGRDNYGYTF

J: TRBJ1-1
V: TRBV5-1
D: TRBD1
size: -
DNA: TGCGCCAGCAGCTTGGACAGGGGGCGGACTGAAGCTTTCTTT
CDR3: CASSLDRGRTEAFF

J: TRBJ2-7
V: TRBV19
D: TRBD1
size: -
DNA: TGTGCCAGTAGTGTACAGGGGGCACATCGCGAGCAGTACTTC
CDR3: CASSVQGAHREQYF

J: TRBJ2-2
V: TRBV2
D: TRBD2
size: -
DNA: TGTGCCAGCAAGCGGGAGAACACCGGGGAGCTGTTTTTT
CDR3: CASKRENTGELFF

J: TRBJ2-7
V: TRBV18
D: -
size: -
DNA: TGTGCCAGCTCCCCCACAGGGCGAAGCTACGAGCAGTACTTC
CDR3: CASSPTGRSYEQYF

J: TRBJ2-5
V: TRBV15
D: -
size: -
DNA: TGTGCCACCAGCAGAGGAAACAGGGCGGGCCAAGAGACCCAGTACTTC
CDR3: CATSRGNRAGQETQYF

J: TRBJ2-4
V: TRBV2
D: TRBD1
size: -
DNA: TGTGCCAGCATCGGGGACAGGGAAGGACGGGTAGCCAAAAACATTCAGTACTTC
CDR3: CASIGDREGRVAKNIQYF

J: TRBJ2-7
V: TRBV14
D: -
size: -
DNA: TGTGCCAGCAGCCGACCGGAGAAGGGGTCCAAAGTCTACGAGCAGTACTTC
CDR3: CASSRPEKGSKVYEQYF

J: TRBJ2-5
V: TRBV5-5
D: TRBD2
size: -
DNA: TGTGCCAGCAGCTTGGCAGCGGGGGGCCAAGAGACCCAGTACTTC
CDR3: CASSLAAGGQETQYF

J: TRBJ2-2
V: TRBV4-1
D: TRBD2
size: -
DNA: TGCGCCAGCAGCCAAGAAGCTAGCGGGGGGCCGGTCACCGGGGAGCTGTTTTTT
CDR3: CASSQEASGGPVTGELFF

J: TRBJ2-7
V: TRBV5-1
D: TRBD1
size: few
DNA: TGCGCCAGCAGCACGACAGGGGTGGGCTCCTACGAGCAGTACTTC
CDR3: CASSTTGVGSYEQYF

J: TRBJ2-1
V: TRBV2
D: TRBD2
size: -
DNA: TGTGCCAGCAGTGATGTAGCGGGGTGGTATGAGCAGTTCTTC
CDR3: CASSDVAGWYEQFF

J: TRBJ1-1
V: TRBV7-9
D: -
size: -
DNA: TGTGCCAGCAGCTTAGTAGGAGGGGACACTGAAGCTTTCTTT
CDR3: CASSLVGGDTEAFF

J: TRBJ1-3
V: TRBV7-6
D: TRBD1
size: -
DNA: TGTGCCAGCAGCCCCCGGACGACCTTAACAGGGGCGGGGGGAAACACCATATATTTT
CDR3: CASSPRTTLTGAGGNTIYF

J: TRBJ1-6
V: TRBV5-4
D: -
size: once
DNA: TGTGCCATCTCGCCGGGGGGTCCGGGAGATTCACCCCTCCACTTT
CDR3: CAISPGGPGDSPLHF

J: TRBJ2-5
V: TRBV13
D: -
size: -
DNA: TGTGCCAGCAGCTTTGGCCGGGGAGGAGAGACCCAGTACTTC
CDR3: CASSFGRGGETQYF

J: TRBJ2-1
V: TRBV7-3
D: TRBD1
size: -
DNA: TGTGCCAGCAGCTCGGACAGGGGGCAAAATGAGCAGTTCTTC
CDR3: CASSSDRGQNEQFF

J: TRBJ2-2
V: TRBV29-1
D: -
size: -
DNA: TGCAGCGTTGAAGTGGGGCCGCTGGAGCTGTTTTTT
CDR3: CSVEVGPLELFF

J: TRBJ2-3
V: TRBV12-5
D: TRBD2
size: -
DNA: TGTGCTAGTGGTTTGGGGTTCACGGGGGGGCTTGGCACAGATACGCAGTATTTT
CDR3: CASGLGFTGGLGTDTQYF

J: TRBJ1-3
V: TRBV18
D: -
size: -
DNA: TGTGCCAGCTCACCACCAAAGGGAGCTGGAAACACCATATATTTT
CDR3: CASSPPKGAGNTIYF

J: TRBJ2-5
V: TRBV30
D: -
size: -
DNA: TGTGCCTGGAGTCCAGGGCTAGAGACCCAGTACTTC
CDR3: CAWSPGLETQYF

J: TRBJ2-1
V: TRBV6-5
D: -
size: -
DNA: TGTGCCAGCTCTTTGCCAGGGGGGAATAATGAGCAGTTCTTC
CDR3: CASSLPGGNNEQFF

J: TRBJ2-1
V: TRBV5-6
D: -
size: -
DNA: TGTGCCAGCAGCTTGGAGAGGGCCCCGTACTACAATGAGCAGTTCTTC
CDR3: CASSLERAPYYNEQFF

J: TRBJ2-2
V: TRBV5-1
D: TRBD2
size: -
DNA: TGCGCCAGCAGCCTGGGACTAGGGTTAACCGGGGAGCTGTTTTTT
CDR3: CASSLGLGLTGELFF

J: TRBJ1-5
V: TRBV2
D: TRBD1
size: -
DNA: TGTGCCAGCAGTGTGCCGGGACAGGGGCTTCGAGCCAATCAGCCCCAGCATTTT
CDR3: CASSVPGQGLRANQPQHF